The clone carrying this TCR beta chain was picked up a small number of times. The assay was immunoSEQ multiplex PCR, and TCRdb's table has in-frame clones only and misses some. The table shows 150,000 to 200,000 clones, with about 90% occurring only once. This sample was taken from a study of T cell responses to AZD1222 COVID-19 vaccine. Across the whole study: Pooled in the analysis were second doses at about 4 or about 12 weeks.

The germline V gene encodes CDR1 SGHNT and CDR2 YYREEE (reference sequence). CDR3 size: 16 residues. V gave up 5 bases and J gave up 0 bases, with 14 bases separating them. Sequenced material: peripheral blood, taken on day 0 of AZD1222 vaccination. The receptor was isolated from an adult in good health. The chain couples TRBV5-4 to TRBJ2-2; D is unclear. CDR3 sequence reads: CASSPGVPANTGELFF. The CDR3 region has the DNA TGTGCCAGCAGTCCTGGGGTCCCCGCGAACACCGGGGAGCTGTTTTTT.